Listed below are T cell receptor beta chains from one sample, sequenced in a study of shared clonotypes between healthy human individuals. Repertoires were generated with immunoSEQ multiplex PCR, while TCRdb's copy carries only in-frame clones and drops some. The sample has 400,000 or so clones, 95% to 97% seen once. What was sequenced was memory CD8+ T cells sorted from blood. The receptors originated from a man aged 30 to 39 in good health. Each CDR3 is given with its conserved first and last residue. Each record gives: D gene, clone size, V gene, J gene, CDR3 DNA, CDR3 protein. The D gene is left open where the match is weak. Expanded clones are given a class, and other clones once, few, many or no size at all.

.	once	TRBV4-1	TRBJ1-2	TGCGCCAGCAGCCAAGAAATGGGTCGTTATGGCTACACCTTC	CASSQEMGRYGYTF
TRBD1	.	TRBV28	TRBJ1-3	TGTGCCAGCAGGGTATCTGGGCAGGGGGCCTACACCATATATTTT	CASRVSGQGAYTIYF
.	.	TRBV5-4	TRBJ1-2	TGTGCCAGCAGCTTGTCCAGGGATTATGGCTACACCTTC	CASSLSRDYGYTF
.	.	TRBV19	TRBJ2-1	TGTGCCAGTAGTTTGGACACGTCCTACAATGAGCAGTTCTTC	CASSLDTSYNEQFF
.	.	TRBV7-2	TRBJ2-1	TGTGCCAGCAGCTTAGGTCTGGGGGGCAATGAGCAGTTCTTC	CASSLGLGGNEQFF
.	.	TRBV7-9	TRBJ2-7	TGTGCCAGCAGCTGGAATAGAGGTGCCTACGAGCAGTACTTC	CASSWNRGAYEQYF
.	.	TRBV14	TRBJ2-5	TGTGCCAGCAGCCAAGAAGGCGAGACCCAGTACTTC	CASSQEGETQYF
TRBD1	.	TRBV30	TRBJ2-3	TGTGCCTACCACCCCGGGACAGGGGGAACAGATACGCAGTATTTT	CAYHPGTGGTDTQYF
.	.	TRBV27	TRBJ2-7	TGTGCCAGCAGTTTTACCGGGTATATGAACGAGCAGTACTTC	CASSFTGYMNEQYF
.	.	TRBV11-2	TRBJ1-1	TGTGCCAGCAGCTTAGTGTCACCTGAAGCTTTCTTT	CASSLVSPEAFF
.	.	TRBV6-5	TRBJ2-7	TGTGCCAGCACCCCCCCGGGGCGCATCTACGAGCAGTACTTC	CASTPPGRIYEQYF
.	once	TRBV28	TRBJ2-5	TGTGCCAGCAGTTGGACCCAAGAGACCCAGTACTTC	CASSWTQETQYF
TRBD2	.	TRBV28	TRBJ2-3	TGTGCCAGCAGACTAGATGGTACAGGACTAGAGAACACAGATACGCAGTATTTT	CASRLDGTGLENTDTQYF
.	few	TRBV27	TRBJ2-7	TGTGCCAGCAGTTTAGACTACAGATACGAGCAGTACTTC	CASSLDYRYEQYF
.	.	TRBV5-1	TRBJ2-3	TGCGCCAGCTTCCAGGGTCTTATCACAGATACGCAGTATTTT	CASFQGLITDTQYF